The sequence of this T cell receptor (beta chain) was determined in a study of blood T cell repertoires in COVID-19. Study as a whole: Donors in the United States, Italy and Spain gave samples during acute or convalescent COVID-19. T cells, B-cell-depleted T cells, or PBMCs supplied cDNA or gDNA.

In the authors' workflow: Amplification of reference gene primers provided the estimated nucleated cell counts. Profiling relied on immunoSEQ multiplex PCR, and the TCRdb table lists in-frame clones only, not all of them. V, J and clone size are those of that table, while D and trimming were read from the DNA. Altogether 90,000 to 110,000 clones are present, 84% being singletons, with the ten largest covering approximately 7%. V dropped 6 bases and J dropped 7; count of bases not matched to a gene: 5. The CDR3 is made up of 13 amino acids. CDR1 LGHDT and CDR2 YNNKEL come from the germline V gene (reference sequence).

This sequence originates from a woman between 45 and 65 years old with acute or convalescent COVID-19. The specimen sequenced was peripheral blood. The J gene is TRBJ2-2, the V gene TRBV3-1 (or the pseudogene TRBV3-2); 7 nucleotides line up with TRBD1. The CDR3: CASSPQGVGELFF. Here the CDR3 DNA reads TGTGCCAGCAGTCCCCAGGGGGTCGGGGAGCTGTTTTTT.